This T cell receptor beta chain was captured in a study of technical replicates of blood from several donors. Of note for this clone: A read error may account for a junction end that differs from germline.

Profiled with immunoSEQ multiplex PCR; TCRdb holds only in-frame clones, not every one. The sample comprises some 81,000 clones, about 91% of which are singletons, and around 0.26% rests with the top ten. The clonotype was recovered from a human donor in good health. The sample taken for sequencing was T cells isolated from PBMCs.

CDR3 sequence (DNA): TGTGCCAGCAGCTTAGTTTTGGAGACGGGGAACCCTGAAGCTTTCTTT. As protein: CASSLVLETGNPEAFF. The chain carries TRBV13 and TRBJ1-1; D unresolved. The CDR3 loop spans 16 amino acids. Germline-derived CDR1 and CDR2 are PRHDT and FYEKMQ (reference sequence).